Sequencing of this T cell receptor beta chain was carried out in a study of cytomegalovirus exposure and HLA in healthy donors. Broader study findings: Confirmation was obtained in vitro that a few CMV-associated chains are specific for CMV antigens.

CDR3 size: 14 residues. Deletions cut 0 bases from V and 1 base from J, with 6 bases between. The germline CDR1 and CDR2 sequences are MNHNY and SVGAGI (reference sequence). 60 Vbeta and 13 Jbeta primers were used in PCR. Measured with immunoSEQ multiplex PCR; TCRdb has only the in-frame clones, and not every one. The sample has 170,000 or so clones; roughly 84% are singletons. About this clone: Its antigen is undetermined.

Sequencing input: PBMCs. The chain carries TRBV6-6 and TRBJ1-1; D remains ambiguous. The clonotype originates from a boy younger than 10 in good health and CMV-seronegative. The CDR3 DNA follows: TGTGCCAGCAGTTACTCGGAGGGGAACACTGAAGCTTTCTTT. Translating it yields CASSYSEGNTEAFF.